The 31 T cell receptor beta chains in this list originate from one sample, sequenced in a study of blood T cell repertoires in COVID-19 (dated by TCRdb to 2020 to 2022). Library construction relied on the immunoSEQ multiplex PCR assay. The source is immuneACCESS, and TCRdb retained only in-frame sequences with V and J called. Part of the clones is not carried over; for the studies checked, unresolved V genes explain less than half of this, and the remainder is unexplained. The table for this sample lists roughly 260,000 clones; approximately 89% of them were counted only once. The leading ten clones occupy roughly 9.8% of the sample. Sequencing was performed on peripheral blood. These receptors came from a middle-aged man who had recovered from COVID-19.

DNA of the CDR3: TGTGCCAGCAGTTCTATCACGACAGGCGATGAAGCTTTCTTT. This encodes CASSSITTGDEAFF. V is TRBV27 and J is TRBJ1-1, with D maybe TRBD1 (6 bases). The CDR3 covers 14 residues. V gave up 4 bases and J gave up 7 bases, with 16 bases separating them. The germline CDR1 and CDR2 sequences are MNHEY and SMNVEV (reference sequence).

V usage is TRBV5-6 and J usage is TRBJ2-3; D perhaps matches TRBD1 (6 bases). Germline V gene sequence: CDR1 SGHDT, CDR2 YYEEEE. The CDR3 loop spans 14 amino acids. The V gene lost 5 bases and the J gene lost 2 bases, with 12 bases spanning the gap. The CDR3, as DNA: TGTGCCAGCAGAATGGACAGCTTCACAGATACGCAGTATTTT. Its protein is CASRMDSFTDTQYF.

This chain uses TRBV18 with TRBJ1-3; the D gene is possibly TRBD1 (6 bases). The CDR3 is 17 residues long. Germline assignment: CDR1 KGHSH and CDR2 LQKENI. V was shortened by 1 base and J by 0 bases, with 13 bases between the two germline ends. The CDR3 DNA reads as TGTGCCAGCTCACCACAAGAGGGGGATTTCTCTGGAAACACCATATATTTT. This codes for CASSPQEGDFSGNTIYF.

The chain combines TRBV10-3 with TRBJ2-1; TRBD2 aligns across 9 bases. Germline lookup yields CDR1 ENHRY and CDR2 SYGVKD. Trimming cost V 6 bases and J 9 bases; bases outside gene matches: 9. The CDR3 extends over 14 amino acids. For the CDR3, the DNA is TGTGCCATCAGGGAGGGACTAGCTAAGGGTGAGCAGTTCTTC. Residues: CAIREGLAKGEQFF.

The CDR3 here is CASSPFSGSEKLFF. In DNA, the CDR3 is TGTGCCAGCTCACCATTCTCGGGGTCTGAAAAACTGTTTTTT. The rearrangement links TRBV18 to TRBJ1-4; D unclear. V was trimmed by 2 bases and J by 7 bases, leaving 11 bases between them. The CDR3 extends over 14 amino acids. From germline, CDR1 is KGHSH and CDR2 LQKENI.

For this clone: Other DNA sequences in this sample translate to the same CDR3. The chain employs TRBV28 and TRBJ1-6, with a possible D match to TRBD1 (5 bases). Germline loops: CDR1 MDHEN, CDR2 SYDVKM. V lost 6 bases, J lost 6 bases, and 15 bases lay in between. The CDR3 runs to 15 residues. The CDR3 sequence is CASSPSGVGNSPLHF. The CDR3, as DNA: TGTGCCAGCAGCCCCTCGGGGGTTGGTAATTCACCCCTCCACTTT.

The chain joins TRBV7-9 to TRBJ1-2, with D perhaps matching TRBD1 (6 bases). The CDR3 length is 15 residues. The V end lost 4 bases, the J end lost 8 bases, and 20 bases lay between the germline ends. The germline V gene has CDR1 SEHNR and CDR2 FQNEAQ (reference sequence). Written as DNA, the CDR3 is TGTGCCAGCAGCTCCACGAGACAAACAGGGAAAGGCTACACCTTC. This gives the protein CASSSTRQTGKGYTF.

This sequence joins TRBV10-3 and TRBJ2-3, with 7 bases that match TRBD1. This CDR3 comprises 15 residues. Germline V gives CDR1 ENHRY, CDR2 SYGVKD. The trim removed 5 bases at V and 2 bases at J, leaving 7 bases unmatched. The CDR3 DNA reads TGTGCCATCAGTAGGCAGGGGGACCCCACAGATACGCAGTATTTT. This encodes CAISRQGDPTDTQYF.

The CDR3 here is CASSVIAGGLSYNEQFF. The CDR3 DNA is TGTGCCAGCAGTGTTATAGCGGGAGGTCTTTCCTACAATGAGCAGTTCTTC. V is TRBV6-1 and J is TRBJ2-1, with TRBD2 identical over 10 bases. This CDR3 contains 17 residues. With 4 bases clipped from V and 1 base from J, the junction kept 7 bases outside the gene matches. The germline CDR1 and CDR2 sequences are MNHNS and SASEGT.

This clone was seen more than once but under ten times. The J gene is TRBJ2-7, the V gene TRBV27; 9 nucleotides align to TRBD1. Germline CDR1 is MNHEY and CDR2 is SMNVEV (reference sequence). CDR3 size: 16 residues. The ends lost 2 bases at V and 6 bases at J; junction bases unmatched: 11. CDR3 sequence reads: CASSLMGDRVLLEQYF. The CDR3 DNA follows: TGTGCCAGCAGTTTAATGGGGGACAGGGTCCTCCTCGAGCAGTACTTC.

The chain uses TRBV7-2 and TRBJ2-5; possible D gene TRBD2, 6 bases. Germline V gene lookup returns CDR1 SGHTA and CDR2 FQGNSA. Trimming stripped 5 bases from V and 7 bases from J, with 17 bases between. The CDR3 sequence is 14 residues long. In DNA, the CDR3 is TGTGCCAGCAGCCCCCGGCGGGGCCAGATGACCCAGTACTTC. The encoded protein is CASSPRRGQMTQYF.

The J gene is TRBJ1-2, the V gene TRBV2, with D unclear. There are 10 residues in the CDR3. V was trimmed by 8 bases and J by 5 bases, leaving 6 bases between them. Germline CDR1 reads SNHLY; CDR2 reads FYNNEI. Here the CDR3 reads CASASYGYTF. The CDR3 nucleotides read TGTGCCAGCGCGTCGTATGGCTACACCTTC.

This clone has a single count. The rearrangement joins TRBV6-5 to TRBJ1-2; D might be TRBD1 (5 bases). This CDR3 has 11 amino acids. V lost 10 bases, J lost 4 bases, and 10 bases lay in between. Looked up from germline, CDR1 is MNHEY and CDR2 is SVGAGI. Here the CDR3 DNA reads TGTGCCACCGGGACTCCCTATGGCTACACCTTC. Translated, it gives CATGTPYGYTF.

This clone has more than one count but fewer than ten. The rearrangement links TRBV9 to TRBJ2-7, with 7 bases lining up with TRBD1. The germline gives CDR1 SGDLS, CDR2 YYNGEE. Trimming cost V 0 bases and J 4 bases; bases outside gene matches: 10. CDR3 length: 16 residues. CDR3 nucleotides: TGTGCCAGCAGCGTAGAAGGGGGCAGGGGATTGTACGAGCAGTACTTC. Encoded protein: CASSVEGGRGLYEQYF.

The rearrangement joins TRBV6-2 or TRBV6-3 to TRBJ2-7; the D gene is possibly TRBD2 (6 bases). The CDR3 is 15 amino acids. Deletions cut 0 bases from V and 6 bases from J, with 15 bases between. Germline values: CDR1 MNHEY, CDR2 SVGEGT. The CDR3 region has the DNA TGTGCCAGCAGTTACTCGGGGGGAAGTATAGGCGAGCAGTACTTC. Its protein is CASSYSGGSIGEQYF.

The chain recombines TRBV6-6 with TRBJ2-7; 12 nucleotides line up with TRBD2. The trim removed 4 bases at V and 2 bases at J, leaving 3 bases unmatched. Germline V gene lookup returns CDR1 MNHNY and CDR2 SVGAGI (reference sequence). The CDR3 is made up of 15 amino acids. The CDR3 DNA reads TGTGCCAGCAGTTTACCTAGCGGGGGGGCCTACGAGCAGTACTTC. Protein: CASSLPSGGAYEQYF.

This clone was recorded a few times. The chain carries TRBV11-2 and TRBJ2-7; 7 bases line up with TRBD1. V lost 1 base and J lost 3; bases outside the gene matches: 9. CDR3 length: 16 amino acids. The germline gives CDR1 SGHAT, CDR2 FQNNGV. The CDR3 loop is CASSLGKGAHIYEQYF. The CDR3 DNA reads TGTGCCAGCAGCTTAGGGAAGGGGGCGCATATCTACGAGCAGTACTTC. Full variable domain (rest looked up from reference TRBV11-2 and TRBJ2-7): EAGVAQSPRYKIIEKRQSVAFWCNPISGHATLYWYQQILGQGPKLLIQFQNNGVVDDSQLPKDRFSAERLKGVDSTLKIQPAKLEDSAVYLCASSLGKGAHIYEQYFGPGTRLTVT.

A single count supports this clone. This sequence joins TRBV7-2 and TRBJ1-1, with D unresolved. The CDR3 has 13 amino acids. Trimming shortened V by 10 bases and J by 8 bases, and 20 bases separated the two germline ends. Germline values: CDR1 SGHTA, CDR2 FQGNSA. The DNA of the CDR3 is TGTGCCACCCGGGAGCGGGTCAGTCTGGAAGCTTTCTTT. Translating it yields CATRERVSLEAFF.

This clone occurred once. The chain is built from TRBV11-3 and TRBJ2-2; possibly TRBD2 for D (6 bases). The germline gives CDR1 SGHNT, CDR2 YENEEA. CDR3 length equals 15 residues. Trimming stripped 5 bases from V and 6 bases from J, with 16 bases between. Written as DNA, the CDR3 is TGTGCCAGCAGCGGGAGGAGGGTGGGCCCCGGGGAGCTGTTTTTT. Residues: CASSGRRVGPGELFF.

The J gene is TRBJ2-3, the V gene TRBV18, with 9 bases matching TRBD2. The germline CDR1 and CDR2 sequences are KGHSH and LQKENI. This CDR3 has 14 residues. The V segment lost 6 bases and the J segment 4 bases; nucleotides outside the gene matches: 5. The CDR3 bases are TGTGCCAGCTCGACGACTAGCGGAGCAGATACGCAGTATTTT. This translates into CASSTTSGADTQYF.

V usage is TRBV7-2 and J usage is TRBJ2-4; weak D call: TRBD2 (6 bases). This CDR3 has 17 amino acids. The V end lost 4 bases, the J end lost 0 bases, and 16 bases lay between the germline ends. CDR1 SGHTA and CDR2 FQGNSA come from the germline V gene. Here the CDR3 reads CASSSWDRGLAKNIQYF. The CDR3 DNA reads TGTGCCAGCAGCTCCTGGGATAGGGGACTAGCCAAAAACATTCAGTACTTC.

V gene TRBV5-1 combines with J gene TRBJ1-1; D gene unclear. Looked up from germline, CDR1 is SGHRS and CDR2 is YFSETQ. Trimming removed 0 bases at V and 2 bases at J, with 5 bases between. The CDR3 loop spans 13 amino acids. The CDR3 spells CASSLDSNTEAFF. The CDR3 bases are TGCGCCAGCAGCTTGGACAGTAACACTGAAGCTTTCTTT.

This chain uses TRBV7-9 with TRBJ1-1; D not resolved. Germline CDR1 and CDR2: SEHNR and FQNEAQ (reference sequence). CDR3 length: 15 amino acids. V lost 1 base and J lost 2, with 11 bases in between. DNA of the CDR3: TGTGCCAGCAGCTTAGTTCCGGGATATAACACTGAAGCTTTCTTT. This translates into CASSLVPGYNTEAFF.

The chain recombines TRBV7-8 with TRBJ1-2, with a tentative D call TRBD1 (5 bases). The CDR3 sequence is 14 residues long. Trimming took off 0 bases at V and 5 bases at J, with 10 bases between the two ends. Germline V gene lookup returns CDR1 SGHVS and CDR2 FQNEAQ. The CDR3 DNA reads as TGTGCCAGCAGCTTAGCGGAAGGGGTTTATGGCTACACCTTC. Its translation is CASSLAEGVYGYTF. The variable domain in full, with the rest retrieved from reference TRBV7-8 and TRBJ1-2, is GAGVSQSPRYKVAKRGQDVALRCDPISGHVSLFWYQQALGQGPEFLTYFQNEAQLDKSGLPSDRFFAERPEGSVSTLKIQRTQQEDSAVYLCASSLAEGVYGYTFGSGTRLTVV.

The chain is built from TRBV5-1 and TRBJ2-3; 9 positions match TRBD2. CDR3 length: 14 amino acids. Germline CDR1 reads SGHRS; CDR2 reads YFSETQ. Trimming removed 7 bases from V and 1 base from J; junction bases left unmatched: 4. The CDR3 here is CASHRTSGTDTQYF. The CDR3 bases are TGCGCCAGCCACCGGACTAGCGGCACAGATACGCAGTATTTT.

V gene TRBV7-9 combines with J gene TRBJ1-2; weak D call: TRBD1 (5 bases). CDR3 length: 14 amino acids. Trimming removed 5 bases from V and 8 bases from J, with 18 bases in between. Germline CDR1 and CDR2: SEHNR and FQNEAQ (reference sequence). This CDR3 is CASSPPARVRGYTF. In nucleotides, the CDR3 is TGTGCCAGCAGCCCCCCCGCCAGGGTCCGGGGCTACACCTTC.

The chain has TRBV18 and TRBJ1-6, with TRBD1 matching over 7 bases. V shed 3 bases, J shed 6 bases, and the junction held 5 bases outside the gene matches. Per the germline V gene, CDR1 is KGHSH and CDR2 is LQKENI. The CDR3 totals 15 residues. Here the CDR3 DNA reads TGTGCCAGCTCACCCCTCGGACAGGCTAATTCACCCCTCCACTTT. It encodes CASSPLGQANSPLHF. The variable domain in full, completed from reference TRBV18 and TRBJ1-6, reads NAGVMQNPRHLVRRRGQEARLRCSPMKGHSHVYWYRQLPEEGLKFMVYLQKENIIDESGMPKERFSAEFPKEGPSILRIQQVVRGDSAAYFCASSPLGQANSPLHFGNGTRLTVT.

In DNA, the CDR3 is TGCAGCGTAGACGGACAGGGTGGGACTGAAGCTTTCTTT. Translating it yields CSVDGQGGTEAFF. The rearrangement links TRBV29-1 to TRBJ1-1, with 8 bases that match TRBD1. The CDR3 is 13 residues long. V lost 6 bases and J lost 5; bases outside the gene matches: 8. CDR1 and CDR2 from the germline V gene are SQVTM and ANQGSEA.

The chain is built from TRBV5-4 and TRBJ2-5; the match to TRBD1 covers 9 bases. The trim removed 4 bases at V and 5 bases at J, leaving 9 bases unmatched. Per the germline V gene, CDR1 is SGHNT and CDR2 is YYREEE (reference sequence). This CDR3 comprises 15 residues. The CDR3 protein is CASSPRDRVMETQYF. CDR3 DNA: TGTGCCAGCAGCCCCCGGGACAGGGTTATGGAGACCCAGTACTTC.

The V gene is TRBV7-8, the J gene TRBJ2-5; 7 nucleotides align to TRBD1. The CDR3 has 15 residues. V shed 1 base and J 5 bases; nucleotides not matched to a gene: 7. Germline assignment: CDR1 SGHVS and CDR2 FQNEAQ. Here the CDR3 DNA reads TGTGCCAGCAGCTTAGGACAGGGAGTCCCGGAGACCCAGTACTTC. Amino acids: CASSLGQGVPETQYF.

This clone was detected only once. The CDR3 sequence is CASRLVSTRQAPAGYTEAFF. The CDR3 nucleotides are TGTGCAAGTCGCTTAGTCTCGACCCGACAGGCTCCGGCTGGGTACACTGAAGCTTTCTTT. This chain connects TRBV12-2 to TRBJ1-1; the table gives TRBD1 as D, unverified against the DNA. TRBV12-2 is designated a pseudogene. The CDR3 has 20 amino acids.